This T cell receptor (beta chain) derives from a study of blood T cell dynamics during melanoma immunotherapy (TCRdb year 2020). Some background on the complete study: Patients had metastatic melanoma and received first-line pembrolizumab or nivolumab plus ipilimumab as standard of care in the United Kingdom. Peripheral T cell receptor repertoires of metastatic melanoma patients were profiled before and after one cycle of checkpoint inhibitor therapy to find early correlates of response. A training cohort was formed from consecutive patients, and a further independent group of patients from the same centre was pooled into an external validation set.

Every bulk PBMC sample had a fixed 350 ng of DNA loaded. Following the manufacturer instructions, the immunoSEQ TCRb Assay kit was used to amplify TCR beta CDR3 sequences from genomic DNA. The KAPA Library Quantification Kit for Illumina platforms was used to quantify the pooled libraries by qPCR. Pooled libraries were sequenced on an Illumina NextSeq 500, clustered at roughly 0.55-1.2 pM. As for the authors' bioinformatics: TCR data were analyzed using immunoSEQ ANALYZER and the R LymphoSeq package. A rearrangement efficiency score was calculated as productive divided by the sum of productive and non-productive CDR3 sequences. Within each patient, timepoints were compared pairwise for clonality, measured with the Gini coefficient, and for diversity, measured with the Renyi index at alpha=1. In LymphoSeq, clonal relatedness was computed with an edit distance of 3 and repertoire similarity was computed with the Bhattacharyya coefficient. Linear discriminant analysis on week-3 changes in clonality and diversity was built with the R MASS and caret packages to classify response. Held by TCRdb, this immuneACCESS table contains in-frame sequences only and omits some clones. Under half of the omission traces to an unresolved V gene where checked; the cause of the rest is unknown. V, J and clone size are taken as reported in that table, and D and trimming were inferred from the DNA itself. Counted in this sample were 17,000 or so clones; around 83% of them appeared once. The ten largest clones add up to approximately 8.1% of the sample.

The time point label, as the study defines it: pre-treatment baseline. Blood samples were taken at two points: before treatment (T0) and at week 3 (W3), which came after the first cycle of checkpoint blockade. Except for a couple of patients with rapid clinical progression, response was assessed 12 weeks after the first infusion by RECIST 1.1; disease control meant complete response, partial response or stable disease. Patients were excluded for prior systemic cancer treatment, concomitant immunosuppressant therapy or synchronous other active malignancies. Both bulk PBMC and plasma cell-free DNA were sequenced for TCR beta so that circulating cells and T cell turnover could be tracked. PBMC were isolated from blood with Lymphoprep and SepMate tubes, followed by red cell lysis. QIAamp DNA Blood Mini kits were used to extract DNA from both PBMC and sorted T cell subsets. Broad study findings and their caveats: Whether the T cell clones driving repertoire changes were melanoma-specific or reflected general immune activation could not be determined in the study. The relatively small sample size was acknowledged as something that could potentially limit how far the results can be generalized. Unlike progressors, patients who went on to achieve disease control showed a bifurcated reorganization of the PBMC repertoire at W3, with either increased clonality or increased diversity.

Via the germline V gene (reference sequence), CDR1 is LNHDA and CDR2 SQIVND. From the cysteine through the phenylalanine, the CDR3 covers 14 amino acids. Kept here is only the CDR3 DNA, which spans 42 bases and is read in frame from base 1. Trimming leaves V shorter by 6 bases and J shorter by 7 bases, with the junction holding 2 bases beyond the gene matches. This clone has a single count. Its antigen has not been determined. The input lacks base qualities; no much larger clone sits a single base away. The clonotype originates from a human donor with melanoma. Specimen: blood, collected from a patient treated with checkpoint blockade. The rearranged chain carries TRBV19 and TRBJ1-6; 11 bases in the junction line up with TRBD1. The CDR3 is CASSGTGGNSPLHF. The nucleotides read TGTGCCAGTAGCGGGACAGGGGGAAATTCACCCCTCCACTTT.